This record concerns one T cell receptor (beta chain) sequence. A single record per CDR3 protein comes from TCRdb applying MiXCR to the 5' RACE reads. The table includes around 1.7 million distinct CDR3 sequences, about 31% detected once. This entry belongs to a study of identical twins. The TCR comes from a newborn girl in good health. Input material: cord blood.

The CDR3 protein is CSARQQPGHNEQYF. The CDR3 nucleotides read TGCAGTGCTAGACAGCAACCGGGACACAATGAGCAGTACTTC. The chain carries TRBV20-1 and TRBJ2-7; weak D call: TRBD1 (6 bases). The CDR3 runs to 14 residues. Trimming pared 2 bases from V and 7 bases from J, leaving 18 bases between. Germline CDR1 and CDR2: DFQATT and SNEGSKA (reference sequence).